Listed here are 30 T cell receptor beta chains from one sample, sequenced in a study of T cell changes during pregnancy in multiple sclerosis. The data were produced by immunoSEQ multiplex PCR, yet TCRdb's version contains in-frame clones alone and is incomplete. This sample yields 65,000 to 80,000 clones, of which 90% are seen a single time; approximately 1.5% belongs to the top ten. The material sequenced was peripheral blood, taken in the third trimester of pregnancy. The receptors were gathered from a female donor with multiple sclerosis, enrolled in a pregnancy study.

The J gene is TRBJ2-1, the V gene TRBV6-5; the D gene is possibly TRBD1 (6 bases). Looked up from germline, CDR1 is MNHEY and CDR2 is SVGAGI. Trimming removed 0 bases at V and 10 bases at J, with 13 bases between. The CDR3 spans 14 residues. CDR3 amino acids: CASSYSGAPKEQFF. CDR3 nucleotides: TGTGCCAGCAGTTACTCGGGGGCCCCGAAAGAGCAGTTCTTC.

The V gene is TRBV7-9, the J gene TRBJ1-2; D remains unclear. V gave up 5 bases and J gave up 8 bases, with 27 bases separating them. CDR3 length: 17 amino acids. Germline V gives CDR1 SEHNR, CDR2 FQNEAQ (reference sequence). The CDR3 reads CASSHNSLSGVLAGYTF. CDR3 DNA sequence: TGTGCCAGCAGCCACAACTCCTTATCCGGGGTACTCGCCGGCTACACCTTC. The entire variable domain, with the rest obtained from reference TRBV7-9 and TRBJ1-2, is as follows: DTGVSQNPRHKITKRGQNVTFRCDPISEHNRLYWYRQTLGQGPEFLTYFQNEAQLEKSRLLSDRFSAERPKGSFSTLEIQRTEQGDSAMYLCASSHNSLSGVLAGYTFGSGTRLTVV.

This sequence joins TRBV2 and TRBJ1-4, with D tentatively TRBD1 (6 bases). This CDR3 region has 14 residues. Germline CDR1 reads SNHLY; CDR2 reads FYNNEI. Trimming cost V 1 base and J 14 bases, with 17 bases left between them. The CDR3 DNA reads as TGTGCCAGCAGTGAAGTCAGGGGCCACTTGGGGCTGTTTTTT. Its translation is CASSEVRGHLGLFF.

The genes are TRBV19 and TRBJ1-2; 8 nucleotides match TRBD1. J was trimmed by 4 bases and V by 6 bases; bases with no gene match: 7. CDR1 and CDR2 from the germline V gene are LNHDA and SQIVND (reference sequence). The CDR3 consists of 14 residues. The CDR3 region has the DNA TGTGCCAGTAGGAGACAGGGGCTGATCTATGGCTACACCTTC. It codes for CASRRQGLIYGYTF.

CDR3 region: CASRVRGTNEKLFF. CDR3 DNA: TGTGCCAGCAGGGTCAGGGGAACTAATGAAAAACTGTTTTTT. J is TRBJ1-4 and V is TRBV2, with D perhaps matching TRBD1 (6 bases). Per germline, CDR1 SNHLY and CDR2 FYNNEI. The CDR3 sequence is 14 residues long. V was cut by 6 bases and J by 1 base, with 9 bases left in between.

The chain recombines TRBV6-6 with TRBJ2-3, with a tentative D call TRBD2 (6 bases). Trimming took off 4 bases at V and 1 base at J, with 12 bases between the two ends. The germline gives CDR1 MNHNY, CDR2 SVGAGI (reference sequence). The CDR3 spans 15 residues. The CDR3 sequence: CASSSLAIGTDTQYF. The CDR3 coding sequence is TGTGCCAGCAGTTCTCTAGCGATCGGCACAGATACGCAGTATTTT.

The chain has TRBV4-1 and TRBJ2-5; 11 nucleotides align to TRBD2. There are 18 residues in the CDR3. Germline lookup yields CDR1 MGHRA and CDR2 YSYEKL. Trimming at V came to 3 bases and at J to 0 bases, leaving 9 bases not matched to a gene. DNA of the CDR3: TGCGCCAGCAGCCAGGGAGGTAGCGGGGGGGTGTACCAAGAGACCCAGTACTTC. The encoded protein is CASSQGGSGGVYQETQYF.

The gene calls are TRBV7-9 and TRBJ2-6, with 9 bases lining up with TRBD1. This CDR3 region has 18 residues. CDR1 and CDR2 (germline): SEHNR, FQNEAQ (reference sequence). The J segment lost 2 bases and the V segment lost 1 base, leaving 6 bases of the junction unmatched. The CDR3 DNA reads as TGTGCCAGCAGCTTAGTCCGGACAGGGGCTGCTGGGGCCAACGTCCTGACTTTC. This sequence encodes CASSLVRTGAAGANVLTF. Full variable domain (missing parts from reference TRBV7-9 and TRBJ2-6): DTGVSQNPRHKITKRGQNVTFRCDPISEHNRLYWYRQTLGQGPEFLTYFQNEAQLEKSRLLSDRFSAERPKGSFSTLEIQRTEQGDSAMYLCASSLVRTGAAGANVLTFGAGSRLTVL.

V usage is TRBV9 and J usage is TRBJ1-2; the D is unclear. The CDR3 runs to 14 residues. Germline V CDR1 and CDR2: SGDLS, YYNGEE. Trimming removed 0 bases at V and 5 bases at J, with 11 bases between. CDR3 region: CASSVDSSAYGYTF. CDR3 nucleotide sequence: TGTGCCAGCAGCGTAGACTCGAGTGCATATGGCTACACCTTC. The full variable domain, with the rest looked up from reference TRBV9 and TRBJ1-2, is DSGVTQTPKHLITATGQRVTLRCSPRSGDLSVYWYQQSLDQGLQFLIQYYNGEERAKGNILERFSAQQFPDLHSELNLSSLELGDSALYFCASSVDSSAYGYTFGSGTRLTVV.

The chain combines TRBV6-5 with TRBJ2-7; D possibly corresponds to TRBD1 (6 bases). From germline, CDR1 is MNHEY and CDR2 SVGAGI. The V end lost 6 bases, the J end lost 1 base, and 13 bases lay between the germline ends. This CDR3 spans 14 amino acids. CDR3 sequence: CASSLGTNSYEQYF. DNA for the CDR3: TGTGCCAGCAGCCTCGGGACAAATTCCTACGAGCAGTACTTC.

The chain couples TRBV5-1 to TRBJ1-1; 8 bases match TRBD1. Germline V lookup: CDR1 SGHRS, CDR2 YFSETQ. This CDR3 contains 14 residues. The V and J ends lost 2 bases and 3 bases, in that order; junction bases with no gene match: 3. CDR3 in amino acids: CASSFQGQDTEAFF. CDR3 nucleotides: TGCGCCAGCAGCTTCCAGGGACAGGACACTGAAGCTTTCTTT.

The rearrangement joins TRBV10-1 to TRBJ1-1; TRBD1 matches at 8 bases. The CDR3 is 12 residues long. Germline assignment: CDR1 WNHNN and CDR2 SYGVQD (reference sequence). Germline trimming cut 8 bases from V and 4 bases from J; bases unmatched to any gene: 3. The CDR3 sequence is CASSDRVTEAFF. CDR3 DNA sequence: TGCGCCAGCTCGGACAGGGTCACTGAAGCTTTCTTT.

This sequence joins TRBV7-9 and TRBJ2-7; 7 bases fit TRBD2. The CDR3 totals 14 residues. CDR1 and CDR2 from the germline V gene are SEHNR and FQNEAQ (reference sequence). The V segment lost 6 bases and the J segment 0 bases; nucleotides outside the gene matches: 5. The DNA for the CDR3 is TGTGCCAGCAGACCCGGGGGGAGCTCCTACGAGCAGTACTTC. Protein product: CASRPGGSSYEQYF. Using reference TRBV7-9 and TRBJ2-7 for the parts outside the CDR3, the full variable domain is DTGVSQNPRHKITKRGQNVTFRCDPISEHNRLYWYRQTLGQGPEFLTYFQNEAQLEKSRLLSDRFSAERPKGSFSTLEIQRTEQGDSAMYLCASRPGGSSYEQYFGPGTRLTVT.

This clone appeared once. V and J are TRBV12-5 and TRBJ1-1; 11 bases match TRBD1. J lost 3 bases, V lost 6 bases, and 3 bases had no gene match. The CDR3 length is 14 residues. Germline lookup yields CDR1 LGHNT and CDR2 FRNRAP. In DNA form, the CDR3 reads TGTGCTAGTGGGGCGGGACAGGGGGACACTGAAGCTTTCTTT. This sequence encodes CASGAGQGDTEAFF.

This clone was picked up one time. This chain uses TRBV7-9 with TRBJ2-1, with TRBD2 matching over 7 bases. The CDR3 has 15 residues. The germline V gene encodes CDR1 SEHNR and CDR2 FQNEAQ (reference sequence). After removal of 5 bases from V and 0 bases from J, the junction contained 4 bases not matched to a gene. This CDR3 reads CASSPRTSSYNEQFF. CDR3 DNA: TGTGCCAGCAGCCCCCGGACTAGCTCCTACAATGAGCAGTTCTTC.

This chain joins TRBV27 and TRBJ2-4; D might be TRBD1 (6 bases). The CDR3 has 17 residues. Trimming shortened V by 6 bases and J by 0 bases, and 18 bases separated the two germline ends. Germline CDR1 reads MNHEY; CDR2 reads SMNVEV (reference sequence). CDR3 DNA sequence: TGTGCCAGCAGCCCGACAGGTTTATTACTAGCCAAAAACATTCAGTACTTC. The encoded protein is CASSPTGLLLAKNIQYF.

The CDR3 DNA follows: TGTGCCAGTAGTATAAAACAGGGGATCACAGATACGCAGTATTTT. It translates to CASSIKQGITDTQYF. The V and J genes are TRBV19 and TRBJ2-3, with 7 bases that match TRBD1. Per germline, CDR1 LNHDA and CDR2 SQIVND (reference sequence). The CDR3 consists of 15 residues. The ends lost 2 bases at V and 2 bases at J; junction bases unmatched: 4.

The rearrangement uses TRBV30 and TRBJ2-2; no definite D call. This CDR3 is built from 11 residues. Trimming stripped 2 bases from V and 4 bases from J, with 2 bases between. Germline assignment: CDR1 GTSNPN and CDR2 SVGIG (reference sequence). The CDR3 is CAWSRTGELFF. CDR3 DNA sequence: TGTGCCTGGAGTCGCACCGGGGAGCTGTTTTTT.

The chain recombines TRBV27 with TRBJ2-7, with 7 bases identical to TRBD2. The length of the CDR3 is 16 residues. The V gene end was trimmed by 3 bases and the J gene end by 2 bases; junction bases not matched to a gene: 10. The germline gives CDR1 MNHEY, CDR2 SMNVEV (reference sequence). For the CDR3, the DNA is TGTGCCAGCAGTTTTTTGGCCAGCGGGGTGCCCTACGAGCAGTACTTC. This codes for CASSFLASGVPYEQYF.

This clone was found once. The gene calls are TRBV6-1 and TRBJ1-3, with 7 bases aligning to TRBD1. This CDR3 is built from 15 residues. Germline CDR1 reads MNHNS; CDR2 reads SASEGT. V was pared by 3 bases and J by 6 bases, with 8 bases of the junction left unmatched. CDR3 DNA sequence: TGTGCCAGCAGTGATATGACAGGGCGGGAAAACACCATATATTTT. It encodes CASSDMTGRENTIYF.

The chain combines TRBV4-3 with TRBJ2-2; TRBD1 matches 7 bases. Trimming cost V 4 bases and J 1 base; bases outside gene matches: 9. Germline values: CDR1 LGHNA, CDR2 YSLEER. This CDR3 comprises 17 residues. CDR3: CASSLDRDGWNTGELFF. As DNA, the CDR3 is TGCGCCAGCAGCCTCGACAGGGACGGCTGGAACACCGGGGAGCTGTTTTTT.

V is TRBV5-1 and J is TRBJ1-1; 8 nucleotides agree with TRBD1. V was clipped by 5 bases and J by 8 bases; unmatched bases: 8. CDR3 size: 13 residues. The germline V gene encodes CDR1 SGHRS and CDR2 YFSETQ. CDR3 nucleotides: TGCGCCAGCAGGGACAGGGATCTAGACGAAGCTTTCTTT. This sequence encodes CASRDRDLDEAFF.

The gene calls are TRBV6-5 and TRBJ2-7; D is perhaps TRBD1 (6 bases). This CDR3 contains 13 residues. V was clipped by 2 bases and J by 6 bases, with 11 bases between them. CDR1 and CDR2 from the germline V gene are MNHEY and SVGAGI. CDR3 sequence (DNA): TGTGCCAGCAGTTACAATACAGGGAGCGAGCAGTACTTC. It translates to CASSYNTGSEQYF.

This clone is a singleton in its sample. The chain couples TRBV15 to TRBJ1-5; TRBD1 matches 9 bases. The CDR3 runs to 18 residues. Germline lookup yields CDR1 LNHNV and CDR2 YYDKDF (reference sequence). V was pared by 3 bases and J by 7 bases, with 16 bases of the junction left unmatched. The CDR3 loop reads CATSSAFSTGGARQPQHF. CDR3 bases: TGTGCCACCAGCAGCGCCTTTTCAACAGGGGGCGCGAGGCAGCCCCAGCATTTT.

The chain combines TRBV6-6 with TRBJ1-2; no reliable D call. CDR1 is MNHNY, CDR2 SVGAGI, per germline (reference sequence). The CDR3 sequence is 14 residues long. Trimming took off 4 bases at V and 0 bases at J, with 9 bases between the two ends. This CDR3 is CASSSHRANYGYTF. DNA of the CDR3: TGTGCCAGCAGTTCCCACAGAGCTAACTATGGCTACACCTTC.

This chain's CDR3 is CASRDWFRNSPLHF. Written as DNA, the CDR3 is TGTGCCAGCAGGGACTGGTTTAGGAATTCACCCCTCCACTTT. The rearrangement uses TRBV27 and TRBJ1-6; no clear D gene. The germline V gene has CDR1 MNHEY and CDR2 SMNVEV (reference sequence). The CDR3 is 14 residues long. V shed 6 bases and J shed 7 bases, with 13 bases lying between them.

A few counts support this clone. The rearrangement joins TRBV7-3 to TRBJ1-1; D is unresolved. V dropped 1 base and J dropped 1 base, with 4 bases sitting between them. CDR3 length: 13 residues. Germline V gives CDR1 SGHTA, CDR2 FQGTGA. The CDR3 reads CASSLNTNTEAFF. DNA for the CDR3: TGTGCCAGCAGCTTAAACACGAACACTGAAGCTTTCTTT.

This sequence joins TRBV7-2 and TRBJ2-2, with D unclear. The CDR3 totals 16 residues. Germline loops: CDR1 SGHTA, CDR2 FQGNSA. V was trimmed by 5 bases and J by 0 bases, leaving 13 bases between them. The CDR3 is CASSPSSRANTGELFF. The CDR3 nucleotides are TGTGCCAGCAGCCCTAGTAGCCGAGCGAACACCGGGGAGCTGTTTTTT.

The chain carries TRBV11-2 and TRBJ2-3; tentatively, D is TRBD2 (5 bases). Germline CDR1 SGHAT, CDR2 FQNNGV. Trimming removed 5 bases from V and 4 bases from J, with 10 bases in between. The CDR3 length is 13 residues. CDR3 nucleotides: TGTGCCAGCAGCCTTCGGAGGTCAGATACGCAGTATTTT. Its protein product is CASSLRRSDTQYF.

A single count supports this clone. The chain recombines TRBV7-6 with TRBJ2-1, with 10 positions matching TRBD2. Germline V gene data show CDR1 as SGHVS and CDR2 as FNYEAQ. J gave up 4 bases and V 5 bases, and 5 bases lay outside the gene matches. The CDR3 is 15 residues long. The chain's CDR3 is CASSTGLAEYNEQFF. In nucleotides, the CDR3 is TGTGCCAGCAGCACAGGACTAGCGGAATACAATGAGCAGTTCTTC.